The sequence of this T cell receptor (beta chain) was determined in a study of human T cells and chemical hapten exposure. Points from the study as a whole: Expanded TCRs were compared with controls, and the expanded TCRs formed significantly more large CDR3 similarity clusters. PT1 expanded TCR counts and patch test score were linked, and their correlation was positive. With DPC sensitization, TCRs exceeding 1 in 1000 frequency showed no change.

This CDR3 has 16 residues. The germline CDR1 and CDR2 sequences are DFQATT and SNEGSKA (reference sequence). Trimming left V 0 bases short and J 5 bases short, with 20 bases between. This clonotype was counted at least ten times. As yet, its antigen is unknown. Time point described: patch test 2, 6 weeks after DPC sensitization. Indicated treatment: therapeutic diphenylcyclopropenone sensitization with weekly scalp DPC. Per the original data handling: Ranging from roughly 23,224 to 750,000, TCR counts per sample had a median value of roughly 96,000. Each CDR3 protein gets one entry after TCRdb re-called the RACE reads with MiXCR. These V and J calls rely on TCRdb rather than the paper's analysis. The sample includes approximately 92,000 distinct CDR3 sequences, about 10% seen only once; the top ten take 2.5% to 4%.

The V gene is TRBV20-1, the J gene TRBJ2-7; D is perhaps TRBD1 (5 bases). This TCR came from a middle-aged woman with alopecia areata. Some clones in this sample may be carry-over from other donors' samples. This specimen consisted of whole blood, obtained in connection with sensitization to the hapten diphenylcyclopropenone (DPC). This chain's CDR3 is CSARDRSARVGDEQYF. CDR3 coding DNA: TGCAGTGCTAGAGACCGATCGGCCAGGGTCGGCGACGAGCAGTACTTC.